A single sample gave rise to the 17 T cell receptor beta chains below, sequenced in a study of cytomegalovirus exposure and HLA in healthy donors. The PCR contained 60 Vbeta and 13 Jbeta primers. The data were produced by immunoSEQ multiplex PCR, yet TCRdb's version contains in-frame clones alone and is incomplete. The table records around 120,000 clones, 75% to 85% of them present only once. Sample: PBMCs. These receptors all stem from a female donor in good health and CMV-seropositive.

The chain combines TRBV10-3 with TRBJ2-1; 8 bases are shared with TRBD2. In germline, CDR1 is ENHRY, CDR2 SYGVKD. After removal of 8 bases from V and 2 bases from J, the junction contained 8 bases not matched to a gene. The CDR3 consists of 15 residues. This CDR3 is CAISPGGPAYNEQFF. The DNA for the CDR3 is TGTGCCATCTCGCCGGGGGGGCCGGCCTACAATGAGCAGTTCTTC.

The V gene is TRBV7-8, the J gene TRBJ2-2, with TRBD2 identical over 9 bases. The CDR3 spans 16 residues. Germline V gives CDR1 SGHVS, CDR2 FQNEAQ. V lost 1 base and J lost 7; bases outside the gene matches: 7. This CDR3 is CASSLDGGGVYGELFF. CDR3 nucleotide sequence: TGTGCCAGCAGCTTAGATGGCGGGGGGGTATACGGGGAGCTGTTTTTT. Filled out from reference TRBV7-8 and TRBJ2-2, the complete variable domain reads GAGVSQSPRYKVAKRGQDVALRCDPISGHVSLFWYQQALGQGPEFLTYFQNEAQLDKSGLPSDRFFAERPEGSVSTLKIQRTQQEDSAVYLCASSLDGGGVYGELFFGEGSRLTVL.

The chain joins TRBV10-3 to TRBJ1-1, with TRBD1 matching over 9 bases. This CDR3 contains 15 residues. Germline V lookup: CDR1 ENHRY, CDR2 SYGVKD. The V segment lost 10 bases and the J segment 1 base; nucleotides outside the gene matches: 10. In DNA form, the CDR3 reads TGTGCCACCGTCCCGGGACAGGGAACGAACACTGAAGCTTTCTTT. Encoded protein: CATVPGQGTNTEAFF.

The chain couples TRBV9 to TRBJ2-7, with TRBD1 as a possible D gene (6 bases). V was pared by 0 bases and J by 2 bases, with 15 bases between. This CDR3 is built from 16 residues. In germline, CDR1 is SGDLS, CDR2 YYNGEE. CDR3 region: CASSVAPGTTTYEQYF. CDR3 nucleotide sequence: TGTGCCAGCAGCGTAGCCCCCGGGACAACCACCTACGAGCAGTACTTC. Based on the CDR3 plus reference TRBV9 and TRBJ2-7, the full variable domain is DSGVTQTPKHLITATGQRVTLRCSPRSGDLSVYWYQQSLDQGLQFLIQYYNGEERAKGNILERFSAQQFPDLHSELNLSSLELGDSALYFCASSVAPGTTTYEQYFGPGTRLTVT.

The chain is built from TRBV6-1 and TRBJ1-5; D gene unclear. Germline values: CDR1 MNHNS, CDR2 SASEGT. This CDR3 spans 14 amino acids. The V and J ends lost 2 bases and 4 bases respectively, with 9 bases between them. The CDR3 loop reads CASSEQGSNQPQHF. In DNA form, the CDR3 reads TGTGCCAGCAGTGAACAAGGGAGTAATCAGCCCCAGCATTTT.

This clone was counted once. The chain joins TRBV5-8 to TRBJ2-7; D is unclear. V gave up 2 bases and J gave up 2 bases, with 2 bases separating them. The CDR3 contains 11 residues. CDR1 is SGHTS and CDR2 is YDEGEE in the germline V gene. DNA for the CDR3: TGTGCCAGCAGCTTCACCTACGAGCAGTACTTC. Translation: CASSFTYEQYF.

The chain has TRBV19 and TRBJ1-5; no firm D call. Trimming removed 9 bases at V and 9 bases at J, with 18 bases between. This CDR3 is built from 13 residues. CDR1 and CDR2 (germline): LNHDA, SQIVND (reference sequence). The DNA of the CDR3 is TGTGCCAGCCGTATTGAGGGTGTCTCGCCCCAGCATTTT. Its translation: CASRIEGVSPQHF.

This rearrangement joins TRBV7-8 to TRBJ1-1, with a possible D match to TRBD1 (6 bases). The CDR3 runs 15 residues. CDR1 is SGHVS and CDR2 is FQNEAQ in the germline V gene. V was pared by 5 bases and J by 0 bases, with 13 bases between. CDR3 loop: CASSIQGPMNTEAFF. In nucleotides, the CDR3 is TGTGCCAGCAGCATACAGGGCCCGATGAACACTGAAGCTTTCTTT.

J is TRBJ2-5 and V is TRBV7-3, with 8 bases identical to TRBD2. Germline loops: CDR1 SGHTA, CDR2 FQGTGA. The V and J ends lost 4 bases and 5 bases, in that order; junction bases with no gene match: 9. The CDR3 runs to 15 residues. In DNA, the CDR3 is TGTGCCAGCAGCTCCGTCGGGGGGGCCAGTGAGACCCAGTACTTC. Protein: CASSSVGGASETQYF.

This chain joins TRBV27 and TRBJ1-2, with 7 bases that match TRBD1. J was trimmed by 5 bases and V by 5 bases; bases with no gene match: 8. The CDR3 is 14 amino acids. Germline CDR1 is MNHEY and CDR2 is SMNVEV (reference sequence). The CDR3 nucleotides read TGTGCCAGCAGTCCACGGACAGGAGGATATGGCTACACCTTC. As protein: CASSPRTGGYGYTF.

The chain combines TRBV6-1 with TRBJ1-1, with D possibly being TRBD1 (6 bases). CDR3 length equals 11 residues. Germline CDR1 MNHNS, CDR2 SASEGT. V shed 10 bases and J shed 6 bases, with 12 bases lying between them. The CDR3 sequence: CAIYRVAEAFF. As DNA, the CDR3 is TGTGCCATCTACAGGGTAGCTGAAGCTTTCTTT.

The chain uses TRBV10-3 and TRBJ2-7; the D gene is possibly TRBD1 (5 bases). The CDR3 has 18 residues. Trimming removed 0 bases from V and 2 bases from J, with 20 bases in between. Per germline, CDR1 ENHRY and CDR2 SYGVKD. The CDR3 bases are TGTGCCATCAGTGAGTCAGGGGCTGTGACAGCAGCTACCTACGAGCAGTACTTC. This translates into CAISESGAVTAATYEQYF.

V and J are TRBV4-2 and TRBJ1-2, with a weak D call TRBD1 (5 bases). Germline CDR1 is LGHNA and CDR2 is YNFKEQ. V lost 3 bases and J lost 5, with 16 bases in between. CDR3 size: 15 residues. The CDR3 DNA follows: TGTGCCAGCAGCCAGGAGATCCAGGGCCAGTATGGCTACACCTTC. Protein product: CASSQEIQGQYGYTF.

The gene calls are TRBV9 and TRBJ2-7, with D tentatively TRBD1 (7 bases). The CDR3 loop spans 16 amino acids. The germline V gene encodes CDR1 SGDLS and CDR2 YYNGEE. Trimming stripped 3 bases from V and 2 bases from J, with 18 bases between. CDR3 nucleotide sequence: TGTGCCAGCAGCGAGGCCGCGCAGGGGGGTCCCTACGAGCAGTACTTC. This translates into CASSEAAQGGPYEQYF.

V gene TRBV30 combines with J gene TRBJ1-2; the D gene is possibly TRBD1 (5 bases). CDR3 length: 14 residues. CDR1 GTSNPN and CDR2 SVGIG come from the germline V gene (reference sequence). Trimming removed 2 bases at V and 6 bases at J, with 16 bases between. This chain's CDR3 is CAWSPDRWGDGYTF. CDR3 nucleotides: TGTGCCTGGAGTCCCGACCGGTGGGGCGATGGCTACACCTTC.

This clone was seen a single time. The chain couples TRBV27 to TRBJ1-1; D is perhaps TRBD1 (6 bases). CDR1 and CDR2 from the germline V gene are MNHEY and SMNVEV (reference sequence). The V end was cut by 4 bases, the J end by 3 bases, with 18 bases between. The CDR3 loop spans 16 amino acids. The CDR3, as DNA: TGTGCCAGCAGTTATAATCTAGGACAGTGGGACACTGAAGCTTTCTTT. The encoded protein is CASSYNLGQWDTEAFF.

This chain uses TRBV5-6 with TRBJ2-4; D is unresolved. The CDR3 totals 15 residues. Trimming cost V 1 base and J 0 bases, with 8 bases left between them. Germline V gives CDR1 SGHDT, CDR2 YYEEEE. The CDR3 coding sequence is TGTGCCAGCAGCTTGAACATGTTAGCCAAAAACATTCAGTACTTC. Protein sequence: CASSLNMLAKNIQYF.